The next 23 T cell receptor beta chains were all read from a single sample in a study of Ad26.COV2.S vaccination and SARS-CoV-2 variants. Noted treatment: roughly 19 received Ad26.COV2.S at low or high dose, single or two shots; 5 received placebo; per-sample allocation not given. Sample collection was performed on day 63 after the first vaccine or placebo injection. Sequenced by immunoSEQ multiplex PCR; TCRdb stores in-frame clones only, minus some. The table includes 300,000 to 350,000 clones, roughly nine tenths detected once. The starting material was peripheral blood, obtained in a trial of Ad26.COV2.S vaccine versus placebo. The receptors stem from a person aged 18-65 years who received the Ad26.COV2.S COVID-19 vaccine or a placebo.

As DNA, the CDR3 is TGTGCCAGCAGCGGGACCGAAAAACTGTTTTTT. The encoded protein is CASSGTEKLFF. The chain employs TRBV28 and TRBJ1-4; maybe TRBD1 (5 bases). Germline lookup yields CDR1 MDHEN and CDR2 SYDVKM. The CDR3 length is 11 residues. With 6 bases removed from V and 8 bases from J, the gap between germline ends came to 7 bases.

This clone was observed once. The chain joins TRBV18 to TRBJ2-1, with D maybe TRBD1 (5 bases). CDR1 and CDR2 from the germline V gene are KGHSH and LQKENI. With 0 bases removed from V and 8 bases from J, the gap between germline ends came to 14 bases. The CDR3 totals 15 residues. In DNA, the CDR3 is TGTGCCAGCTCACCACCGATAGGGGATATAGATGAGCAGTTCTTC. This encodes CASSPPIGDIDEQFF.

This sequence joins TRBV20-1 and TRBJ1-2, with D perhaps matching TRBD1 (5 bases). The CDR3 has 10 amino acids. V lost 5 bases to trimming and J lost 7 bases, with 8 bases between them. Germline assignment: CDR1 DFQATT and CDR2 SNEGSKA (reference sequence). The CDR3 loop reads CSAGGGGYTF. In nucleotides, the CDR3 is TGCAGTGCTGGGGGTGGTGGCTACACCTTC.

This chain connects TRBV6-6 to TRBJ2-7; possible D gene TRBD2, 5 bases. This CDR3 comprises 11 residues. Germline CDR1 MNHNY, CDR2 SVGAGI (reference sequence). V shed 7 bases and J shed 2 bases, with 6 bases lying between them. The chain's CDR3 is CASTRAYEQYF. The CDR3 DNA sequence: TGTGCCAGCACGCGGGCCTACGAGCAGTACTTC.

The chain uses TRBV2 and TRBJ2-7; TRBD1 agrees at 11 bases. This CDR3 contains 13 residues. Per germline, CDR1 SNHLY and CDR2 FYNNEI. The ends lost 6 bases at V and 4 bases at J; junction bases unmatched: 2. Here the CDR3 reads CASRGTGGYEQYV. For the CDR3, the DNA is TGTGCCAGCAGGGGGACAGGGGGGTACGAGCAGTACGTC.

The chain carries TRBV27 and TRBJ1-2, with D possibly being TRBD1 (5 bases). There are 13 residues in the CDR3. CDR1 is MNHEY and CDR2 is SMNVEV in the germline V gene (reference sequence). V lost 5 bases, J lost 4 bases, and 11 bases lay in between. CDR3 protein: CASSPQAVYGYTF. The CDR3 DNA reads as TGTGCCAGCAGTCCACAGGCGGTCTATGGCTACACCTTC.

Regarding this clone: At one of its ends the junction is not consistent with the germline gene, which may arise from a read error. V is TRBV23-1 and J is TRBJ1-2; no reliable D call. TRBV23-1 belongs to the ORF category, with a function that is uncertain. CDR3 length: 11 amino acids. The CDR3 coding sequence is TGCGCCAGCAGTCTTCCGACGATACCTAACTTC. Encoded protein: CASSLPTIPNF.

The chain's CDR3 is CASSLAQTNEQFF. CDR3 DNA sequence: TGTGCCAGCAGTCTTGCCCAGACGAATGAGCAGTTCTTC. This chain uses TRBV12-3 or TRBV12-4 with TRBJ2-1; D gene unclear. The CDR3 totals 13 residues. The V end lost 5 bases, the J end lost 7 bases, and 12 bases lay between the germline ends.

CDR3 nucleotide sequence: TGTGTAGCTGGTTCCTCTGGGGCCAACGTCCTGACTTTC. Amino acids: CVAGSSGANVLTF. The V gene is TRBV6-5, the J gene TRBJ2-6; D is ambiguous. The CDR3 runs to 13 residues. The germline V gene has CDR1 MNHEY and CDR2 SVGAGI.

The gene calls are TRBV7-3 and TRBJ2-3; 9 nucleotides align to TRBD1. The germline gives CDR1 SGHTA, CDR2 FQGTGA. V dropped 5 bases and J dropped 5; count of bases not matched to a gene: 5. The CDR3 extends over 14 amino acids. DNA for the CDR3: TGTGCCAGCAGCCCGGGACAGGGTGGAGATACGCAGTATTTT. Amino acid sequence: CASSPGQGGDTQYF. Full variable domain (remainder filled in from reference TRBV7-3 and TRBJ2-3): GAGVSQTPSNKVTEKGKYVELRCDPISGHTALYWYRQSLGQGPEFLIYFQGTGAADDSGLPNDRFFAVRPEGSVSTLKIQRTERGDSAVYLCASSPGQGGDTQYFGPGTRLTVL.

This clone was seen only a few times. The chain carries TRBV5-1 and TRBJ2-7, with 8 bases matching TRBD1. The CDR3 runs to 17 residues. CDR1 is SGHRS and CDR2 is YFSETQ in the germline V gene. After removal of 3 bases from V and 0 bases from J, the junction contained 11 bases not matched to a gene. The chain's CDR3 is CASSSTGQAFGSYEQYF. DNA of the CDR3: TGCGCCAGCAGCTCAACGGGACAGGCTTTTGGCTCCTACGAGCAGTACTTC.

Details on this clone: Different DNA sequences within this sample yield the same CDR3. The J gene is TRBJ1-1, the V gene TRBV7-9, with D uncertain. Trimming took 1 base from V and 5 from J, leaving 5 bases between them. This CDR3 is 12 amino acids long. From germline, CDR1 is SEHNR and CDR2 FQNEAQ (reference sequence). The CDR3 DNA reads as TGTGCCAGCAGCTTAGATGGGACTGAAGCTTTCTTT. It yields the protein CASSLDGTEAFF.

The sample holds one count of this clone. V is TRBV6-6 and J is TRBJ1-2; 9 nucleotides line up with TRBD1. The CDR3 has 15 amino acids. The germline CDR1 and CDR2 sequences are MNHNY and SVGAGI (reference sequence). Trimming at V came to 5 bases and at J to 3 bases, leaving 7 bases not matched to a gene. The chain's CDR3 is CASSTGDRVDYGYTF. The CDR3 DNA reads TGTGCCAGCAGTACTGGGGACAGGGTAGACTATGGCTACACCTTC.

The rearrangement joins TRBV15 to TRBJ2-3; D is ambiguous. V was clipped by 0 bases and J by 5 bases, with 12 bases between them. Looked up from germline, CDR1 is LNHNV and CDR2 is YYDKDF (reference sequence). This CDR3 has 15 amino acids. The CDR3 nucleotides are TGTGCCACCAGCAGAGAACTCTTACCGGGAGATACGCAGTATTTT. As protein: CATSRELLPGDTQYF.

The V and J genes are TRBV18 and TRBJ2-2; D call uncertain. CDR3 length: 14 residues. V was pared by 2 bases and J by 7 bases, with 11 bases between. Germline CDR1 KGHSH, CDR2 LQKENI. The CDR3 sequence: CASSPLGNGGELFF. Written as DNA, the CDR3 is TGTGCCAGCTCACCATTAGGGAACGGCGGGGAGCTGTTTTTT.

The chain joins TRBV6-5 to TRBJ1-2; D unclear. This CDR3 is built from 14 residues. V was clipped by 5 bases and J by 5 bases, with 15 bases between them. Germline V gene sequence: CDR1 MNHEY, CDR2 SVGAGI. The CDR3 is CASSLNRLTYGYTF. The CDR3 DNA follows: TGTGCCAGCAGTCTTAATAGACTGACATATGGCTACACCTTC.

The V and J genes are TRBV7-3 and TRBJ2-2; maybe TRBD1 (6 bases). Germline V CDR1 and CDR2: SGHTA, FQGTGA. This CDR3 contains 15 residues. V was shortened by 2 bases and J by 4 bases, with 11 bases between the two germline ends. The CDR3: CASSLLTGPTGELFF. The CDR3 DNA sequence: TGTGCCAGCAGCTTACTGACAGGCCCCACCGGGGAGCTGTTTTTT.

There are many counts of this clone. The chain combines TRBV10-2 with TRBJ1-1, with a tentative D call TRBD1 (5 bases). The CDR3 loop spans 13 amino acids. Germline CDR1 is WSHSY and CDR2 is SAAADI. V lost 6 bases and J 2 bases, leaving 10 bases between the germline ends. CDR3 residues: CASRTGGNTEAFF. CDR3 coding DNA: TGCGCCAGCAGGACGGGGGGAAACACTGAAGCTTTCTTT.

This rearrangement joins TRBV18 to TRBJ2-5; no clear D. The CDR3 consists of 15 residues. Germline assignment: CDR1 KGHSH and CDR2 LQKENI. The V end lost 1 base, the J end lost 3 bases, and 12 bases lay between the germline ends. CDR3 coding DNA: TGTGCCAGCTCACCACAGAGGAGAATCGAAGAGACCCAGTACTTC. Translation: CASSPQRRIEETQYF.

This clone has just one count. This chain joins TRBV27 and TRBJ1-4; D remains ambiguous. The CDR3 is made up of 14 amino acids. Trimming removed 5 bases from V and 4 bases from J, with 11 bases in between. CDR1 and CDR2 (germline): MNHEY, SMNVEV (reference sequence). CDR3 in amino acids: CASSLLDGNEKLFF. The DNA for the CDR3 is TGTGCCAGCAGTCTACTGGACGGTAATGAAAAACTGTTTTTT.

This chain links TRBV30 with TRBJ1-3; possible D gene TRBD1, 6 bases. With 0 bases removed from V and 5 bases from J, the gap between germline ends came to 14 bases. The CDR3 contains 15 residues. Germline assignment: CDR1 GTSNPN and CDR2 SVGIG (reference sequence). The CDR3: CAWSVRGVRRNTIYF. In nucleotides, the CDR3 is TGTGCCTGGAGTGTAAGGGGGGTCAGGAGAAACACCATATATTTT.

The CDR3 DNA sequence: TGCAGTGCGCCGACCCTCTATGGCTACACCTTC. This gives the protein CSAPTLYGYTF. The rearrangement uses TRBV20-1 and TRBJ1-2, with unresolved D. Germline V gene sequence: CDR1 DFQATT, CDR2 SNEGSKA (reference sequence). The V gene lost 6 bases and the J gene lost 4 bases, with 9 bases spanning the gap. CDR3 length: 11 amino acids.

This clone came up once. V and J are TRBV3-1 (or the pseudogene TRBV3-2) and TRBJ2-7, with D tentatively TRBD1 (5 bases). The CDR3 contains 15 residues. CDR1 is LGHDT, CDR2 YNNKEL, per germline (reference sequence). The V and J ends lost 3 bases and 4 bases respectively, with 16 bases between them. CDR3 sequence (DNA): TGTGCCAGCAGCCACTCCAGGGCCATTGGATACGAGCAGTACTTC. This encodes CASSHSRAIGYEQYF.